A selection of T cell receptor beta chains follows, all from one sample in a study of beta chain features in type 1 diabetes. Method: immunoSEQ multiplex PCR; TCRdb's copy keeps in-frame clones and lacks some. Of roughly 140,000 clones listed, 48% were seen once; the top ten hold around 0.43%. Sequences were obtained from Tregs from blood. The receptors come from a man between 18 and 29 years old in good health. Both conserved end residues are part of each CDR3. Fields, in order: J gene, D gene, clone size, V gene, CDR3 protein, CDR3 DNA. A D gene is named only where the DNA matches it firmly. Size values are once, few and many counts, or a class for expanded clones, and some rows have none.

TRBJ1-6 | - | - | TRBV11-2 | CASSLAPSSYNSPLHF | TGTGCCAGCAGCTTAGCCCCGAGCTCCTATAATTCACCCCTCCACTTT
TRBJ2-3 | TRBD2 | - | TRBV11-2 | CASSYRTSGVTDTQYF | TGTGCCAGCAGCTACCGGACTAGCGGGGTCACAGATACGCAGTATTTT
TRBJ2-5 | - | few | TRBV29-1 | CSVRNLNQETQYF | TGCAGCGTCAGAAATCTTAACCAAGAGACCCAGTACTTC
TRBJ2-5 | - | few | TRBV11-2 | CASSSGRGAVFETQYF | TGTGCCAGCAGCAGCGGGCGCGGGGCGGTATTTGAGACCCAGTACTTC
TRBJ2-1 | - | - | TRBV5-5 | CASSLFLAEYNEQFF | TGTGCCAGCAGCTTGTTCCTAGCTGAGTACAATGAGCAGTTCTTC
TRBJ1-6 | - | - | TRBV27 | CASGLTVDSPLHF | TGTGCCAGCGGGTTAACAGTTGATTCACCCCTCCACTTT
TRBJ2-1 | TRBD2 | few | TRBV29-1 | CSVDSTSGYQLYNEQFF | TGCAGCGTTGACTCGACTAGCGGCTACCAGCTATACAATGAGCAGTTCTTC
TRBJ1-1 | - | - | TRBV27 | CASSYRVNTEAFF | TGTGCCAGCAGCTACAGGGTGAACACTGAAGCTTTCTTT
TRBJ1-2 | TRBD1 | - | TRBV7-6 | CASSPDPGQPYGYTF | TGTGCCAGCAGCCCAGATCCGGGACAGCCCTATGGCTACACCTTC
TRBJ1-2 | TRBD1 | few | TRBV2 | CASRRDSRSGYTF | TGTGCCAGCAGACGGGACAGCAGATCGGGCTACACCTTC
TRBJ2-1 | TRBD1 | few | TRBV10-3 | CAIRKLPGQGAPGSYNEQFF | TGTGCCATCAGGAAACTCCCGGGACAGGGGGCCCCCGGCTCCTACAATGAGCAGTTCTTC
TRBJ2-5 | TRBD2 | once | TRBV19 | CASRTSGLAGGETQYF | TGTGCCAGTCGTACCTCGGGACTAGCGGGAGGGGAGACCCAGTACTTC
TRBJ2-7 | TRBD1 | - | TRBV7-2 | CASSSPLGQANF | TGTGCCAGCAGCTCCCCACTGGGACAGGCTAACTTC
TRBJ1-1 | TRBD1 | - | TRBV10-3 | CAIRGQGLEDTEAFF | TGTGCCATCAGGGGACAGGGTCTAGAGGACACTGAAGCTTTCTTT
TRBJ2-7 | - | - | TRBV11-1 | CASSLARAAAEQYF | TGTGCCAGCAGCTTAGCGCGGGCGGCAGCCGAGCAGTACTTC
TRBJ2-1 | TRBD2 | few | TRBV5-6 | CASSSVGGALYNEQFF | TGTGCCAGCAGCTCGGTCGGGGGGGCCCTCTACAATGAGCAGTTCTTC
TRBJ2-1 | - | - | TRBV6-6 | CASSYVRGGKNEQFF | TGTGCCAGCAGTTACGTTCGCGGAGGCAAGAATGAGCAGTTCTTC
TRBJ2-2 | - | few | TRBV5-1 | CASSPFGLDTGELFF | TGCGCCAGCAGCCCATTCGGTTTGGACACCGGGGAGCTGTTTTTT
TRBJ2-3 | TRBD2 | - | TRBV29-1 | CSGGLAGATDTQYF | TGCAGCGGAGGACTAGCGGGAGCCACAGATACGCAGTATTTT
TRBJ2-7 | TRBD1 | - | TRBV6-6 | CASSYGGQGYEQYF | TGTGCCAGCAGTTACGGGGGACAGGGCTACGAGCAGTACTTC
TRBJ2-1 | TRBD2 | - | TRBV19 | CASNPYGLAGAGEQFF | TGTGCCAGTAATCCCTATGGACTAGCGGGAGCAGGTGAGCAGTTCTTC
TRBJ2-3 | TRBD2 | few | TRBV29-1 | CSVDGSGNTDTQYF | TGCAGCGTTGACGGTAGCGGGAACACAGATACGCAGTATTTT
TRBJ1-4 | - | - | TRBV5-6 | CASSLVRGEKLFF | TGTGCCAGCAGCTTGGTTCGGGGTGAAAAACTGTTTTTT
TRBJ2-7 | - | - | TRBV5-4 | CASSLVKRRGDEQYF | TGTGCCAGCAGCTTGGTTAAACGGAGGGGCGACGAGCAGTACTTC
TRBJ2-5 | TRBD2 | - | TRBV27 | CASSLAPIGLAGFQETQYF | TGTGCCAGCAGTTTAGCCCCCATCGGACTAGCGGGGTTCCAAGAGACCCAGTACTTC
TRBJ2-3 | TRBD2 | - | TRBV10-3 | CAISPGLAQDTDTQYF | TGTGCCATCAGCCCGGGACTAGCTCAAGACACAGATACGCAGTATTTT
TRBJ1-5 | - | few | TRBV6-6 | CASTKEAWSGNQPQHF | TGTGCCAGCACCAAGGAGGCGTGGAGTGGCAATCAGCCCCAGCATTTT
TRBJ1-1 | - | - | TRBV7-3 | CASSLSGQGSTEAFF | TGTGCCAGCAGCTTATCGGGACAAGGGAGCACTGAAGCTTTCTTT
TRBJ1-2 | - | few | TRBV29-1 | CSVRPRGGLYGYTF | TGCAGCGTTCGCCCACGGGGAGGACTGTATGGCTACACCTTC
TRBJ2-6 | TRBD2 | - | TRBV30 | CALAVRGANVLTF | TGTGCCCTAGCGGTGCGGGGGGCCAACGTCCTGACTTTC
TRBJ1-1 | - | few | TRBV4-1 | CASSQDGGMNTEAFF | TGCGCCAGCAGCCAAGATGGGGGCATGAACACTGAAGCTTTCTTT
TRBJ2-1 | TRBD2 | - | TRBV7-6 | CASSSASGRWGEQFF | TGTGCCAGCAGCTCGGCTAGCGGGAGGTGGGGTGAGCAGTTCTTC
TRBJ1-2 | - | - | TRBV2 | CASGGARINYGYTF | TGTGCCAGCGGGGGGGCAAGAATTAACTATGGCTACACCTTC